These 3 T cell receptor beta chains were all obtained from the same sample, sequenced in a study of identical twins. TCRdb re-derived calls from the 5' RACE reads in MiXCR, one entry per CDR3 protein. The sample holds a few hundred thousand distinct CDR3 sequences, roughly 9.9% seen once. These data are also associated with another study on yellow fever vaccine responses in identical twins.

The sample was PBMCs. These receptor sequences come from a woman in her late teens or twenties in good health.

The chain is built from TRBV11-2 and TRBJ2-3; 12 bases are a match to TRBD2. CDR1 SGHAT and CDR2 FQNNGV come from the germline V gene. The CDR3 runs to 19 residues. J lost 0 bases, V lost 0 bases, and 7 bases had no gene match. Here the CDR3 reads CASSLELAGGRSSTDTQYF. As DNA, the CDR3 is TGTGCCAGCAGCTTAGAACTAGCGGGGGGAAGATCTAGCACAGATACGCAGTATTTT. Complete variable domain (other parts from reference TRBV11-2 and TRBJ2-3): EAGVAQSPRYKIIEKRQSVAFWCNPISGHATLYWYQQILGQGPKLLIQFQNNGVVDDSQLPKDRFSAERLKGVDSTLKIQPAKLEDSAVYLCASSLELAGGRSSTDTQYFGPGTRLTVL.

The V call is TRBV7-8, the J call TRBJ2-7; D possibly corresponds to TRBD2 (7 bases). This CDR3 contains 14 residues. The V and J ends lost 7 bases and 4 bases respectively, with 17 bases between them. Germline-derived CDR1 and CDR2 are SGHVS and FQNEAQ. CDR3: CASTQYGGQYEQYF. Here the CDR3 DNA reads TGTGCCAGCACCCAATACGGGGGGCAGTACGAGCAGTACTTC. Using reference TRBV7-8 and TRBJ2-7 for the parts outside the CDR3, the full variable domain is GAGVSQSPRYKVAKRGQDVALRCDPISGHVSLFWYQQALGQGPEFLTYFQNEAQLDKSGLPSDRFFAERPEGSVSTLKIQRTQQEDSAVYLCASTQYGGQYEQYFGPGTRLTVT.

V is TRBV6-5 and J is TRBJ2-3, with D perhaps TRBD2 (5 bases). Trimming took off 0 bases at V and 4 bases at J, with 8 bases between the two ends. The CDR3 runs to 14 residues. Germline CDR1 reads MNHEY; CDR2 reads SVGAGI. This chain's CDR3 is CASSYSGVSDTQYF. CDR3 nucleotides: TGTGCCAGCAGTTACTCGGGAGTATCAGATACGCAGTATTTT.